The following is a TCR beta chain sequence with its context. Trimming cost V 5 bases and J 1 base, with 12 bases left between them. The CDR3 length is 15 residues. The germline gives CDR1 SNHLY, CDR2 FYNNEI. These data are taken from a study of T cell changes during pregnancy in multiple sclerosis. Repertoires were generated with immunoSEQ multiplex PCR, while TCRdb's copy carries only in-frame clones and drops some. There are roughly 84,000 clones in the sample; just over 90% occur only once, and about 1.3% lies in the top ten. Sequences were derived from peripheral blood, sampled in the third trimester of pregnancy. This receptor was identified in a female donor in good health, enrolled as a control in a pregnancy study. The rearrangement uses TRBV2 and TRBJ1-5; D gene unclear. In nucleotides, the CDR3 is TGTGCCAGCAGTTCGGAGGTTATGAGCAATCAGCCCCAGCATTTT. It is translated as CASSSEVMSNQPQHF.